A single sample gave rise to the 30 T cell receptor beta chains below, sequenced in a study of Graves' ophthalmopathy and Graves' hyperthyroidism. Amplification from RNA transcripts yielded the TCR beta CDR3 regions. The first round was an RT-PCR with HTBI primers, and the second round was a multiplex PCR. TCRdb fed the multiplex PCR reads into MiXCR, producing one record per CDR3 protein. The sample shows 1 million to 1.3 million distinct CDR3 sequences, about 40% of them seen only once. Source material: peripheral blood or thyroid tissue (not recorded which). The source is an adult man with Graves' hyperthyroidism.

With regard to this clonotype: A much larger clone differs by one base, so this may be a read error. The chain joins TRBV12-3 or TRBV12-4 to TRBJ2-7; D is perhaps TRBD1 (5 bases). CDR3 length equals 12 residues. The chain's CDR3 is CAGSSKGYEQYF. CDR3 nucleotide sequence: TGTGCCGGCAGTTCGAAGGGGTACGAGCAGTACTTC.

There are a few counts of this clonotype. The CDR3 bases are TGTGCCAGCAGCCGAGGGTTTGCCTACGAGCAGTACTTC. Its protein product is CASSRGFAYEQYF. The chain is built from TRBV7-2 and TRBJ2-7, with D possibly TRBD2 on 5 matching bases. Trimming cost V 5 bases and J 2 bases, with 10 bases left between them. CDR3 length: 13 amino acids. Germline CDR1 is SGHTA and CDR2 is FQGNSA.

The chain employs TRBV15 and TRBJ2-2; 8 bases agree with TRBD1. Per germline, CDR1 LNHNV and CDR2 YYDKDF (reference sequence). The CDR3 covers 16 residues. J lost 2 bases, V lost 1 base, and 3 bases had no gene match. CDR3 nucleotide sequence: TGTGCCACCAGCAGAGGGACAGGGCCTAACACCGGGGAGCTGTTTTTT. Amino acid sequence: CATSRGTGPNTGELFF. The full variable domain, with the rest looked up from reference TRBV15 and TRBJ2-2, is DAMVIQNPRYQVTQFGKPVTLSCSQTLNHNVMYWYQQKSSQAPKLLFHYYDKDFNNEADTPDNFQSRRPNTSFCFLDIRSPGLGDTAMYLCATSRGTGPNTGELFFGEGSRLTVL.

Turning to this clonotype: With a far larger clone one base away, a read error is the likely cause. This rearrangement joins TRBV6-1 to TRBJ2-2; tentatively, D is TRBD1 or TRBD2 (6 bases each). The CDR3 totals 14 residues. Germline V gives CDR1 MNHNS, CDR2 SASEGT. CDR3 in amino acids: CASSTGANAGELFF. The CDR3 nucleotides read TGCGCCAGCAGTACGGGGGCGAACGCCGGGGAGCTGTTTTTT.

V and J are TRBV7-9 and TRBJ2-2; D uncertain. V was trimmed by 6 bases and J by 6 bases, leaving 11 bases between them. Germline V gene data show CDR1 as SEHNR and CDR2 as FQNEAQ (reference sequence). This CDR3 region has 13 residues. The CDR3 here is CASSLFWSGELFF. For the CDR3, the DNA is TGTGCCAGCAGTTTATTCTGGTCCGGGGAGCTGTTTTTT.

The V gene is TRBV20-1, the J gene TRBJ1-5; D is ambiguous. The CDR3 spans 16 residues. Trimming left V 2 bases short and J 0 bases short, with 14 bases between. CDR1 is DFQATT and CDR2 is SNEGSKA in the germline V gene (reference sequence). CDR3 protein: CSARLPGGYSNQPQHF. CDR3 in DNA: TGCAGTGCTAGACTTCCCGGCGGGTATAGCAATCAGCCCCAGCATTTT.

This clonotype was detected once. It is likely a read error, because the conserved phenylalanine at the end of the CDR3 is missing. CDR3 bases: TGTGCTAGCAGCTTAGAAGGAGCGGGGCTTCAAGAGACCCAGTACTCC. Encoded protein: CASSLEGAGLQETQYS. The chain is built from TRBV7-2 and TRBJ2-7; 7 bases agree with TRBD2. The DNA end favors TRBJ2-5, so the J call may be wrong. Germline CDR1 is SGHTA and CDR2 is FQGNSA. The length of the CDR3 is 16 residues.

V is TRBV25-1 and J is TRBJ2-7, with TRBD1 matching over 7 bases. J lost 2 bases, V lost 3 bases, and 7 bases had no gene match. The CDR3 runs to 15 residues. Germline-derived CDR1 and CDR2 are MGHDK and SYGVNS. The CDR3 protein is CASSETRQGPYEQYF. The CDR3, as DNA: TGTGCCAGCAGTGAGACCCGACAGGGACCCTACGAGCAGTACTTC.

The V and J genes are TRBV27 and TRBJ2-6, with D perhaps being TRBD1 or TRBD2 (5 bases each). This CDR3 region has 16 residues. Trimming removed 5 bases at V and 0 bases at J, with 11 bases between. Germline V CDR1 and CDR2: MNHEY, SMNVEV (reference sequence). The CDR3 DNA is TGTGCCAGCAGTCGGGGACGGGACTCTGGGGCCAACGTCCTGACTTTC. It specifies CASSRGRDSGANVLTF.

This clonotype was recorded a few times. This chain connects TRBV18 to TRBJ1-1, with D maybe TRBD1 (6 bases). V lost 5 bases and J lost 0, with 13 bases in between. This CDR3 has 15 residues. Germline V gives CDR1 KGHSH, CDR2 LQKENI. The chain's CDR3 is CASSATGFMNTEAFF. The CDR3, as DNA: TGTGCCAGCTCAGCCACAGGGTTTATGAACACTGAAGCTTTCTTT.

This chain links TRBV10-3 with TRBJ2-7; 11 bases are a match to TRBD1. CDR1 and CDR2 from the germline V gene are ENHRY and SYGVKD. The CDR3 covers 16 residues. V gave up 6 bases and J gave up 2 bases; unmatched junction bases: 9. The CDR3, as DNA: TGTGCCATCAGGAGGGCCTGGGACAGGGGGACCTACGAGCAGTACTTC. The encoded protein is CAIRRAWDRGTYEQYF.

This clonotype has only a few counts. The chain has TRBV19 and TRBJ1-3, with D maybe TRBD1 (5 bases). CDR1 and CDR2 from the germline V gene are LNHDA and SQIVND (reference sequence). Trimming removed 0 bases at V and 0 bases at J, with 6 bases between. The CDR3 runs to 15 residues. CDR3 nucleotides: TGTGCCAGTAGTATAGACGGGACCTCTGGAAACACCATATATTTT. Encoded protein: CASSIDGTSGNTIYF.

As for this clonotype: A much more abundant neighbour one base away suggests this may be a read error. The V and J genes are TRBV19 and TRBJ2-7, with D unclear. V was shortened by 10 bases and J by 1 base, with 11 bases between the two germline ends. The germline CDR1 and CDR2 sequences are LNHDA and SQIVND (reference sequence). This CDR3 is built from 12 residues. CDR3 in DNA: TGTGCCAATGCTAGTATATCCTACGAGCAGTACTTC. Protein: CANASISYEQYF.

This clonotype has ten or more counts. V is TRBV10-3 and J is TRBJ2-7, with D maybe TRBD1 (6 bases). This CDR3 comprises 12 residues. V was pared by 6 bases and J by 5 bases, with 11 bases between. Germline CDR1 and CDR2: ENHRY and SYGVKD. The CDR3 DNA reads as TGTGCCATCAGCTCAGGGGCTAACGAGCAGTACTTC. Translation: CAISSGANEQYF.

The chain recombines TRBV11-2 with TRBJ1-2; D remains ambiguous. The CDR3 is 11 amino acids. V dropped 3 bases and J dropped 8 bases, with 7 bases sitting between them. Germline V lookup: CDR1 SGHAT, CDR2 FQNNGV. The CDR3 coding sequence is TGTGCCAGCAGCTTGCAGCAGGGCTACACCTTC. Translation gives CASSLQQGYTF. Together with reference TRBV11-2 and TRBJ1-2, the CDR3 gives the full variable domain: EAGVAQSPRYKIIEKRQSVAFWCNPISGHATLYWYQQILGQGPKLLIQFQNNGVVDDSQLPKDRFSAERLKGVDSTLKIQPAKLEDSAVYLCASSLQQGYTFGSGTRLTVV.

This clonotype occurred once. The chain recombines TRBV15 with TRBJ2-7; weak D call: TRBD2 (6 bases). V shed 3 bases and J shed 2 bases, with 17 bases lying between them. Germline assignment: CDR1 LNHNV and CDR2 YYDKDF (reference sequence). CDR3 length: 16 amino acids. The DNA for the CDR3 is TGTGCCACCAGCAGTTTGGCTCAGGGAGGACCCTACGAGCAGTACTTC. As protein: CATSSLAQGGPYEQYF.

The CDR3 coding sequence is TGCAGCGTTGAAAACCGGGACAGTTGGGAAAAACTGTTTTTT. Protein sequence: CSVENRDSWEKLFF. The chain joins TRBV29-1 to TRBJ1-4; 7 bases match TRBD1. This CDR3 comprises 14 residues. Germline assignment: CDR1 SQVTM and CDR2 ANQGSEA. The ends lost 2 bases at V and 8 bases at J; junction bases unmatched: 8.

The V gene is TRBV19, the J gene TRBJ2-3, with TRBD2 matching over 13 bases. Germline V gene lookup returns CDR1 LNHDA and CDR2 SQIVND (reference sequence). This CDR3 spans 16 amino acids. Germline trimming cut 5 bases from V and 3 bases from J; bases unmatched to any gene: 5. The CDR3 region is CASSWGLAGPTDTQYF. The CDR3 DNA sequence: TGTGCCAGTAGTTGGGGACTAGCGGGGCCAACAGATACGCAGTATTTT.

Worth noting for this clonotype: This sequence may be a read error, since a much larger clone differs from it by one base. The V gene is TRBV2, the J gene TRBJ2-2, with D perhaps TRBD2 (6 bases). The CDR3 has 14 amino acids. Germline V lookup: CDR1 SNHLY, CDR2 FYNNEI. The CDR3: CANSVAGFTGELFF. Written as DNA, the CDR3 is TGTGCCAACAGTGTTGCGGGGTTCACCGGGGAGCTGTTTTTT.

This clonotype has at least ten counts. In nucleotides, the CDR3 is TGTGCCAGCAGCCGGACAGGGGAGGGTGATCAGCCCCAGCATTTT. Amino acids: CASSRTGEGDQPQHF. The chain uses TRBV6-5 and TRBJ1-5, with 9 bases aligning to TRBD1. This CDR3 is built from 15 residues. The J segment lost 5 bases and the V segment lost 6 bases, leaving 8 bases of the junction unmatched. Looked up from germline, CDR1 is MNHEY and CDR2 is SVGAGI.

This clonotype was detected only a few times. The CDR3 nucleotides are TGTGCCAGCAGCCTCCTGAACAGGCAAGAGACCCAGTACTTC. Translating it yields CASSLLNRQETQYF. The genes are TRBV5-8 and TRBJ2-5, with D perhaps matching TRBD1 (5 bases). Germline-derived CDR1 and CDR2 are SGHTS and YDEGEE. Trimming took 4 bases from V and 2 from J, leaving 12 bases between them. CDR3 length: 14 amino acids.

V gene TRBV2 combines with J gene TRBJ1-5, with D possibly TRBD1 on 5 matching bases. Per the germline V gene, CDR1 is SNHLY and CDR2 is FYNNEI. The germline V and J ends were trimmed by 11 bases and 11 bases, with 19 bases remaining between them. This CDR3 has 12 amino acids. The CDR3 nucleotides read TGTGCCCTAGGGGTGAACCAAGAGACCCAGCATTTT. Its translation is CALGVNQETQHF.

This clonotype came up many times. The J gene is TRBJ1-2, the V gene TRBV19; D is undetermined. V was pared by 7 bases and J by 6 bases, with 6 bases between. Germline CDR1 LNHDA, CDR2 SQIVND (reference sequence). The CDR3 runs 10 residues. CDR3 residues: CASKENGYTF. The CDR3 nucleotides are TGTGCCAGTAAAGAGAATGGCTACACCTTC. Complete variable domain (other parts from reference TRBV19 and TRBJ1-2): DGGITQSPKYLFRKEGQNVTLSCEQNLNHDAMYWYRQDPGQGLRLIYYSQIVNDFQKGDIAEGYSVSREKKESFPLTVTSAQKNPTAFYLCASKENGYTFGSGTRLTVV.

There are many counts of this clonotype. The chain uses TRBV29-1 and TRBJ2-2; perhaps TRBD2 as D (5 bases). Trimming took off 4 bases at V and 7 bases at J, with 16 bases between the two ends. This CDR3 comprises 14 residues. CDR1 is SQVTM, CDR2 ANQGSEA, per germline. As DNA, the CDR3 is TGCAGCGTTGGGAGAGGGTTTGGTAACGGGGAGCTGTTTTTT. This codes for CSVGRGFGNGELFF.

CDR3 nucleotide sequence: TGCGCCAGCAGTTCGGGGTTCGATAATTCACCCCTCCACTTT. Residues: CASSSGFDNSPLHF. The chain has TRBV5-1 and TRBJ1-6; D gene uncertain. The length of the CDR3 is 14 residues. Germline V gives CDR1 SGHRS, CDR2 YFSETQ. Trimming left V 5 bases short and J 5 bases short, with 11 bases between.

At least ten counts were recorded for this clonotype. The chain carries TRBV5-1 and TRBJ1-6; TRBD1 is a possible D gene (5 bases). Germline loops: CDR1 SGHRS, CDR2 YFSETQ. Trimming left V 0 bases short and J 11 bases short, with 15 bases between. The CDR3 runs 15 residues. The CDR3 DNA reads TGCGCCAGCAGCTTGGGTACAGGATTGATAGCACCCCTCCACTTT. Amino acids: CASSLGTGLIAPLHF.

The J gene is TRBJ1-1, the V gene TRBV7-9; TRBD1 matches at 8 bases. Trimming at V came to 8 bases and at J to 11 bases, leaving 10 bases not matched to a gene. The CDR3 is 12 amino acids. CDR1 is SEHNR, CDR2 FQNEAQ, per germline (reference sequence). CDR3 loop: CASVDRGTEAFF. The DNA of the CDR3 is TGTGCCAGCGTTGACAGGGGCACGGAGGCTTTCTTT.

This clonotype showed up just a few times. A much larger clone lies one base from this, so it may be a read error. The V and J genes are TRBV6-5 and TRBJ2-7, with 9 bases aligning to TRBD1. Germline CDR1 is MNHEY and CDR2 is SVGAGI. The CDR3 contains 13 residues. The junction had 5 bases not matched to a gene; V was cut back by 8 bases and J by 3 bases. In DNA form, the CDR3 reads TGTGCCAGCTGTCAGACAGGGGGCTACGAGCAGTACTTC. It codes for CASCQTGGYEQYF.

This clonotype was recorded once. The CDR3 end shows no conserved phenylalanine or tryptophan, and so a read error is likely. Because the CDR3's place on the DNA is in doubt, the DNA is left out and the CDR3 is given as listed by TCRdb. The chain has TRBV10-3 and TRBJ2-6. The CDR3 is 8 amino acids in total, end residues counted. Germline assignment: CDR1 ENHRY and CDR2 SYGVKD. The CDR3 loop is CAISSQTS.

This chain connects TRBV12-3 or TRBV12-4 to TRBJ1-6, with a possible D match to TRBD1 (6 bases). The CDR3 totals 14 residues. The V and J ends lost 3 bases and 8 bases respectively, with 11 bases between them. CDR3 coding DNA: TGTGCCAGCAGTTTTACAGGGCGTGATTCACCCCTCCACTTT. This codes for CASSFTGRDSPLHF.